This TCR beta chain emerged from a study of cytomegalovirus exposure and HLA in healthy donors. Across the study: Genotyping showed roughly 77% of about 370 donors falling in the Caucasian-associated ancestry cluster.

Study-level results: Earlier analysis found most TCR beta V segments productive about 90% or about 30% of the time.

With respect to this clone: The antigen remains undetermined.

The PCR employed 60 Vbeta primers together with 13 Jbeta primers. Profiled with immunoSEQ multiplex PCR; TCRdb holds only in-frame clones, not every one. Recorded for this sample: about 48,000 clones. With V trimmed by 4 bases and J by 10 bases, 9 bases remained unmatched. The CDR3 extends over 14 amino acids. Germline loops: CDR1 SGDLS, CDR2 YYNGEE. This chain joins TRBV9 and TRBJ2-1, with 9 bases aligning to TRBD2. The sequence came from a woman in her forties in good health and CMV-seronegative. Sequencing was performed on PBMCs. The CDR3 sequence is CASSPRLAGNEQFF. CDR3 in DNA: TGTGCCAGCAGCCCTAGGCTAGCGGGAAACGAGCAGTTCTTC.